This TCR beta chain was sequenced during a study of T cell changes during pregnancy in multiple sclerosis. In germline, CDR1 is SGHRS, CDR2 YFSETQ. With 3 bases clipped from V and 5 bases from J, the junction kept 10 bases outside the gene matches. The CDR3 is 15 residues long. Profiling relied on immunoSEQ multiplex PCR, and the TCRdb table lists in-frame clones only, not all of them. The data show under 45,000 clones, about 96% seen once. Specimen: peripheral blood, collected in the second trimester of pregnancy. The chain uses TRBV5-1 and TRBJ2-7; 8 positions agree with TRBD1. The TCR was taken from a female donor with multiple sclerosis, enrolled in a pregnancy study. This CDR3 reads CASSSRQGSSDEQYF. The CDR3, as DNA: TGCGCCAGCAGCTCGCGACAGGGGAGTAGTGACGAGCAGTACTTC.